This TCR beta chain was identified in a study of shared clonotypes between healthy human individuals. Study-wide findings and caveats: Clonotype sharing among donors was thought likely to change with sequencing depth.

Naive CD8 cells comprised CD45RO-negative, CCR7-positively selected cells, excluding terminally differentiated effector memory CD45RA+ cells. Details on this clone: Antigen: not known.

Produced via immunoSEQ multiplex PCR; TCRdb's table is partial and in-frame only. The table lists about 2 million clones, approximately 94% of them singletons. This CDR3 has 15 amino acids. Germline trimming cut 4 bases from V and 7 bases from J; bases unmatched to any gene: 10. Looked up from germline, CDR1 is PRHDT and CDR2 is FYEKMQ (reference sequence). Sequencing was done on a sample of naive CD8+ T cells sorted from blood. The clonotype was recovered from a man aged 18 to 29 in good health. The chain links TRBV13 to TRBJ2-1, with TRBD2 matching 7 bases. The chain's CDR3 is CASSSGLEGANEQFF. CDR3 nucleotide sequence: TGTGCCAGCAGCTCCGGACTAGAAGGGGCGAATGAGCAGTTCTTC. Variable domain in full (rest from reference TRBV13 and TRBJ2-1): AAGVIQSPRHLIKEKRETATLKCYPIPRHDTVYWYQQGPGQDPQFLISFYEKMQSDKGSIPDRFSAQQFSDYHSELNMSSLELGDSALYFCASSSGLEGANEQFFGPGTRLTVL.